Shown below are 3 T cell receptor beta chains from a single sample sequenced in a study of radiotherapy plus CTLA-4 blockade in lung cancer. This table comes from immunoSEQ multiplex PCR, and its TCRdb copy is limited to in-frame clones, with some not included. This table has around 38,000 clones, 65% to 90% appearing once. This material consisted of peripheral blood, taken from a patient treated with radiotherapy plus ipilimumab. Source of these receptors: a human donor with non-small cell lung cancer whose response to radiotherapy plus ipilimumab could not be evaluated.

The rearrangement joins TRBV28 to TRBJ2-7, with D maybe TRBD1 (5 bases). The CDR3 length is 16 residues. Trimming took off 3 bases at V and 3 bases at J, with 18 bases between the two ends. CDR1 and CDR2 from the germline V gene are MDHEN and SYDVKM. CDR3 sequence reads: CASSLTEALSRYEQYF. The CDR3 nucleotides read TGTGCCAGCAGTTTGACAGAAGCCTTATCCCGCTACGAGCAGTACTTC.

CDR3 nucleotide sequence: TGTGCCAGCAGTTTTTCAGGGGGAAACTATGGCTACACCTTC. It encodes CASSFSGGNYGYTF. V usage is TRBV27 and J usage is TRBJ1-2; TRBD1 matches at 7 bases. The CDR3 is 14 residues long. After removal of 3 bases from V and 2 bases from J, the junction contained 3 bases not matched to a gene. CDR1 is MNHEY and CDR2 is SMNVEV in the germline V gene (reference sequence).

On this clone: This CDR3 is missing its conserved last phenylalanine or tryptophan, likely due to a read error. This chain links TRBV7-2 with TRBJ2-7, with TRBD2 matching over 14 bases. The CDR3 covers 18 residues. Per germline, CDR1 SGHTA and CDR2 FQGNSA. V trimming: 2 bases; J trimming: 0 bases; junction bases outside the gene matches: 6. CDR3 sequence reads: CASSLSGTSGGSSYEQYL. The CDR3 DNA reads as TGTGCCAGCAGCTTATCCGGGACTAGCGGGGGAAGCTCCTACGAGCAGTACCTC.